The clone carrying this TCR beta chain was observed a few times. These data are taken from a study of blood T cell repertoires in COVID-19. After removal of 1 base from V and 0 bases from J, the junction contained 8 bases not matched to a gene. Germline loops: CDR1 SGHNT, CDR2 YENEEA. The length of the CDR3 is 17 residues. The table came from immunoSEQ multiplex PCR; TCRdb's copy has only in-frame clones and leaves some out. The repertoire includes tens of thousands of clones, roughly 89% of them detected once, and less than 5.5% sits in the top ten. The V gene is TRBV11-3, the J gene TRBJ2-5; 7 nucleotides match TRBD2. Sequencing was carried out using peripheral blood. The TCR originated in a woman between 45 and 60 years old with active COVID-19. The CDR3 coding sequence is TGTGCCAGCAGCTTAGGTAGAACTAGCGCGCACCAAGAGACCCAGTACTTC. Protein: CASSLGRTSAHQETQYF.